This T cell receptor beta chain appears in the sequencing data of a study of blood T cell repertoires in COVID-19. In the study overall: Sites across the United States, Italy and Spain contributed samples from acute and convalescent COVID-19. The analysed material was cDNA or gDNA that came from T cells, B-cell-depleted T cells, or PBMCs.

Sequencing was performed with immunoSEQ multiplex PCR; in TCRdb, only in-frame clones are kept and a portion is missing. The data contain under 170,000 clones, just over 85% of them seen just once; the ten biggest clones take up roughly 3.3%. Trimming left V 1 base short and J 1 base short, with 11 bases between. Germline CDR1 reads SGHTA; CDR2 reads FQGNSA. The CDR3 sequence is 16 residues long. The chain is built from TRBV7-2 and TRBJ1-5, with D possibly matching TRBD1 (6 bases). This TCR came from a man in his 70s with acute or convalescent COVID-19. The material sequenced was peripheral blood. The CDR3 nucleotides are TGTGCCAGCAGCTTAGTCGGGGGGGGCAGCAATCAGCCCCAGCATTTT. It is translated as CASSLVGGGSNQPQHF.